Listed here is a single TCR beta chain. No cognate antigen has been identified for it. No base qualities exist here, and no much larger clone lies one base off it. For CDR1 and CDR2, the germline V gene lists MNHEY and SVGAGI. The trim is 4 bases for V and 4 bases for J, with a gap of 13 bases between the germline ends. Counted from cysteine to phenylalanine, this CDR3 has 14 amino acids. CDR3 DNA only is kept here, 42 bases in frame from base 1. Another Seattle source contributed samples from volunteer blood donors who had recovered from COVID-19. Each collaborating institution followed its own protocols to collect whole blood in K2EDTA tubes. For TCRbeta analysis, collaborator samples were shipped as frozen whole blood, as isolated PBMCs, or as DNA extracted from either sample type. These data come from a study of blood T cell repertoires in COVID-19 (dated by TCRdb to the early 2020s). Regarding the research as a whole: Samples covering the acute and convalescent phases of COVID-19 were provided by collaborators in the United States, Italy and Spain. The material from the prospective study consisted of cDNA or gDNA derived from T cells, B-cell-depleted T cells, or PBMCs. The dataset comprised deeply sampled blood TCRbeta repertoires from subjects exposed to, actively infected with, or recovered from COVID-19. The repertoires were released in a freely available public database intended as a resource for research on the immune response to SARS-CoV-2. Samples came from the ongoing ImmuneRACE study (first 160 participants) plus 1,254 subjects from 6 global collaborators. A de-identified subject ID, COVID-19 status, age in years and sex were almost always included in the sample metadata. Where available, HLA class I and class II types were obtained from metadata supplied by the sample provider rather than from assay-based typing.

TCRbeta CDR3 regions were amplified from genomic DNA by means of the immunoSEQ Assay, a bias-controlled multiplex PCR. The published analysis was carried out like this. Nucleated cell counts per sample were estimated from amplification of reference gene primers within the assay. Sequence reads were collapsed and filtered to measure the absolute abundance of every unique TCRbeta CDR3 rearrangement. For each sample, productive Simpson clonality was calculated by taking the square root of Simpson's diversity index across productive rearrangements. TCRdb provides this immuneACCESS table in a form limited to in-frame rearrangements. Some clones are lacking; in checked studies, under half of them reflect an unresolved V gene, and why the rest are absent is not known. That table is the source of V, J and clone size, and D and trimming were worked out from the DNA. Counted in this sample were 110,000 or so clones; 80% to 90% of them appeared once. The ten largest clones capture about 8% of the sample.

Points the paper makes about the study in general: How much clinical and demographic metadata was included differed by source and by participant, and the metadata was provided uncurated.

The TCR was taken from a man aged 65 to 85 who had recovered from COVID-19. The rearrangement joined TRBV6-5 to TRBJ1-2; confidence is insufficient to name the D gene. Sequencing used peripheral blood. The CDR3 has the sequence CASSWAPGSYGYTF. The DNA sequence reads TGTGCCAGCAGTTGGGCTCCGGGGAGCTATGGCTACACCTTC.